These 14 T cell receptor beta chains share one sample of origin, sequenced in a study of T cell responses to AZD1222 COVID-19 vaccine. Here immunoSEQ multiplex PCR was the method, and the copy in TCRdb shows in-frame clones only, minus some. The table has 130,000 to 150,000 clones, roughly 92% seen once; the top ten hold around 1.5%. This specimen consisted of peripheral blood, obtained on day 0 of AZD1222 vaccination. The receptors here all came from an adult in good health.

V gene TRBV19 combines with J gene TRBJ1-5; TRBD1 is a possible D gene (6 bases). The CDR3 sequence is 16 residues long. The germline gives CDR1 LNHDA, CDR2 SQIVND (reference sequence). V was shortened by 5 bases and J by 2 bases, with 16 bases between the two germline ends. CDR3 sequence (DNA): TGTGCCAGTAGTTCCACTCCGGGGGGCGGCAATCAGCCCCAGCATTTT. Its protein is CASSSTPGGGNQPQHF.

The chain joins TRBV2 to TRBJ1-2, with D hard to call. V was trimmed by 6 bases and J by 0 bases, leaving 14 bases between them. Germline values: CDR1 SNHLY, CDR2 FYNNEI. This CDR3 has 15 residues. This CDR3 is CASSPNWEANYGYTF. The CDR3 region has the DNA TGTGCCAGCAGCCCGAACTGGGAAGCTAACTATGGCTACACCTTC. Drawing the rest from reference TRBV2 and TRBJ1-2, the complete variable domain is EPEVTQTPSHQVTQMGQEVILRCVPISNHLYFYWYRQILGQKVEFLVSFYNNEISEKSEIFDDQFSVERPDGSNFTLKIRSTKLEDSAMYFCASSPNWEANYGYTFGSGTRLTVV.

V gene TRBV5-6 combines with J gene TRBJ1-1, with D unresolved. Deletions cut 2 bases from V and 7 bases from J, with 12 bases between. CDR1 SGHDT and CDR2 YYEEEE come from the germline V gene. This CDR3 is 13 amino acids long. CDR3 in amino acids: CASSFLGRGEAFF. CDR3 DNA sequence: TGTGCCAGCAGCTTTTTAGGGCGTGGTGAAGCTTTCTTT.

The gene calls are TRBV2 and TRBJ2-1; D possibly corresponds to TRBD1 (7 bases). Looked up from germline, CDR1 is SNHLY and CDR2 is FYNNEI. CDR3 length: 15 residues. Trimming removed 3 bases from V and 3 bases from J, with 12 bases in between. The DNA of the CDR3 is TGTGCCAGCAGTGATCAGGGGGGCCACTACAATGAGCAGTTCTTC. This sequence encodes CASSDQGGHYNEQFF.

The chain links TRBV19 to TRBJ2-2, with D unresolved. The germline V gene encodes CDR1 LNHDA and CDR2 SQIVND (reference sequence). Trimming cost V 1 base and J 4 bases, with 4 bases left between them. The CDR3 runs to 13 residues. Here the CDR3 DNA reads TGTGCCAGTAGTATAGGAGGCACCGGGGAGCTGTTTTTT. It codes for CASSIGGTGELFF.

V and J are TRBV6-5 and TRBJ2-5, with a weak D call TRBD2 (6 bases). V gave up 4 bases and J gave up 1 base, with 16 bases separating them. The CDR3 runs 16 residues. CDR1 MNHEY and CDR2 SVGAGI come from the germline V gene. CDR3: CASSSPRGGTQETQYF. DNA for the CDR3: TGTGCCAGCAGTTCCCCCCGGGGAGGTACCCAAGAGACCCAGTACTTC.

This chain uses TRBV5-4 with TRBJ1-2; 7 bases are a match to TRBD1. The CDR3 has 15 residues. CDR1 is SGHNT, CDR2 YYREEE, per germline (reference sequence). J gave up 6 bases and V 3 bases, and 11 bases lay outside the gene matches. The DNA of the CDR3 is TGTGCCAGCAGCTCGGCAGGGGGTTCCCCTGATGGCTACACCTTC. It encodes CASSSAGGSPDGYTF. Looking up the rest from reference TRBV5-4 and TRBJ1-2 gives the full variable domain: ETGVTQSPTHLIKTRGQQVTLRCSSQSGHNTVSWYQQALGQGPQFIFQYYREEENGRGNFPPRFSGLQFPNYSSELNVNALELDDSALYLCASSSAGGSPDGYTFGSGTRLTVV.

The chain carries TRBV27 and TRBJ2-3, with D tentatively TRBD2 (7 bases). The germline V gene has CDR1 MNHEY and CDR2 SMNVEV (reference sequence). The CDR3 contains 17 residues. The V gene lost 4 bases and the J gene lost 6 bases, with 23 bases spanning the gap. This CDR3 reads CASSSPSGGRKSDTQYF. The CDR3 nucleotides read TGTGCCAGCAGTTCCCCCTCCGGGGGGCGAAAATCTGATACGCAGTATTTT.

The V call is TRBV5-4, the J call TRBJ2-3, with D uncertain. This CDR3 region has 14 residues. Germline-derived CDR1 and CDR2 are SGHNT and YYREEE (reference sequence). Trimming removed 0 bases at V and 2 bases at J, with 7 bases between. This chain's CDR3 is CASSLGLDTDTQYF. In DNA, the CDR3 is TGTGCCAGCAGCTTGGGACTCGACACAGATACGCAGTATTTT.

This sequence joins TRBV25-1 and TRBJ1-4; D remains unclear. Germline-derived CDR1 and CDR2 are MGHDK and SYGVNS. CDR3 size: 11 residues. V was trimmed by 6 bases and J by 4 bases, leaving 3 bases between them. The CDR3 reads CASRINEKLFF. CDR3 in DNA: TGTGCCAGCAGGATTAATGAAAAACTGTTTTTT.

The gene calls are TRBV2 and TRBJ2-7; possibly TRBD2 for D (5 bases). Trimming stripped 2 bases from V and 2 bases from J, with 13 bases between. This CDR3 comprises 15 residues. Germline V gene sequence: CDR1 SNHLY, CDR2 FYNNEI. CDR3 sequence (DNA): TGTGCCAGCAGTGAAATGGTAGCGCGGACCTACGAGCAGTACTTC. Protein product: CASSEMVARTYEQYF.

The chain employs TRBV6-5 and TRBJ1-1, with TRBD1 matching 7 bases. J lost 3 bases, V lost 4 bases, and 5 bases had no gene match. Germline assignment: CDR1 MNHEY and CDR2 SVGAGI. The CDR3 covers 14 residues. CDR3 coding DNA: TGTGCCAGCAGTTCGCCAGGGGGGTACACTGAAGCTTTCTTT. This translates into CASSSPGGYTEAFF.

The J gene is TRBJ2-7, the V gene TRBV19; D is unresolved. The CDR3 sequence is 16 residues long. The germline gives CDR1 LNHDA, CDR2 SQIVND (reference sequence). V lost 5 bases to trimming and J lost 0 bases, with 17 bases between them. CDR3 bases: TGTGCCAGTAGTCCCACTGCGCCACGAAGCTCCTACGAGCAGTACTTC. Amino acid sequence: CASSPTAPRSSYEQYF. Drawing the rest from reference TRBV19 and TRBJ2-7, the complete variable domain is DGGITQSPKYLFRKEGQNVTLSCEQNLNHDAMYWYRQDPGQGLRLIYYSQIVNDFQKGDIAEGYSVSREKKESFPLTVTSAQKNPTAFYLCASSPTAPRSSYEQYFGPGTRLTVT.

J is TRBJ2-1 and V is TRBV6-2 or TRBV6-3; D unclear. Germline V gene sequence: CDR1 MNHEY, CDR2 SVGEGT. The CDR3 has 15 residues. V shed 4 bases and J shed 0 bases, with 10 bases lying between them. The DNA of the CDR3 is TGTGCCAGCAGTTTAGCTGAAAGCTCCTACAATGAGCAGTTCTTC. This gives the protein CASSLAESSYNEQFF.